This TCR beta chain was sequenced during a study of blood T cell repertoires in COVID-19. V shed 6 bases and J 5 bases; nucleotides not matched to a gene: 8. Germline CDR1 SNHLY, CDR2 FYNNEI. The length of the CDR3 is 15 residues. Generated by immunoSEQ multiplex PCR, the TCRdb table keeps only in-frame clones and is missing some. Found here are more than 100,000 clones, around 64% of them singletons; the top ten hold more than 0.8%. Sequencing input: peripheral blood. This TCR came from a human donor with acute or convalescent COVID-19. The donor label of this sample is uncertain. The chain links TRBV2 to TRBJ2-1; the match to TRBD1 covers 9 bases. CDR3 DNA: TGTGCCAGCAGGGAAAGGACAGGGGCGAACAATGAGCAGTTCTTC. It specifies CASRERTGANNEQFF.